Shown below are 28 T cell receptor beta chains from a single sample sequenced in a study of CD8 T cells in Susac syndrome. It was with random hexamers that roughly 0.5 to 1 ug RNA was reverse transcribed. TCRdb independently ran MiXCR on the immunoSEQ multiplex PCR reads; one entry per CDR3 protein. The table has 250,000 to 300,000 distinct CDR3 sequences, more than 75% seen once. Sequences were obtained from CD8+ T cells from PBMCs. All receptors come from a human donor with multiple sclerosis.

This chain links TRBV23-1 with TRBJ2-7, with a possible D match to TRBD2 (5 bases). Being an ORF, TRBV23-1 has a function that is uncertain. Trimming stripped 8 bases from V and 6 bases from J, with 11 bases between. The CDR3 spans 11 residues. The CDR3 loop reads CASPEAGEQYF. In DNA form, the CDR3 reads TGCGCCAGCCCTGAGGCGGGCGAGCAGTACTTC.

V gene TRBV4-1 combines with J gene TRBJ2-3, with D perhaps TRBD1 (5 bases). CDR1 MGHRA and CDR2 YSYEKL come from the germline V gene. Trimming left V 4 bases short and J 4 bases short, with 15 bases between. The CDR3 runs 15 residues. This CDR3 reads CASSPLMWGADTQYF. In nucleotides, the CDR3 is TGCGCCAGCAGCCCCCTAATGTGGGGCGCAGATACGCAGTATTTT.

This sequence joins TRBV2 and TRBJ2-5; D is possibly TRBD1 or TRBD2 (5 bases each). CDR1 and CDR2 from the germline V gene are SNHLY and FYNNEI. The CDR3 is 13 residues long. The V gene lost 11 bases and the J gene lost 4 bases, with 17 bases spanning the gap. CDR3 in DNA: TGTGCCGGGGACGAGGGGTTACGAGAGACCCAGTACTTC. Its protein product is CAGDEGLRETQYF.

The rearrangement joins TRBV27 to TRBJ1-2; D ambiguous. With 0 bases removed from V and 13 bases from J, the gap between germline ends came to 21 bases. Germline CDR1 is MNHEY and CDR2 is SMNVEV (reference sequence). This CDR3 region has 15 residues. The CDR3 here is CASSLSPSGSADSTF. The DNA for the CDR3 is TGTGCCAGCAGTTTATCGCCCTCCGGCAGCGCGGATTCCACCTTC.

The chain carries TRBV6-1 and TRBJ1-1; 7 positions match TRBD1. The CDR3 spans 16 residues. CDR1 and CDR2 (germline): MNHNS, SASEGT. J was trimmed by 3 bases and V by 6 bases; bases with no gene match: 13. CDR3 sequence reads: CASSPGTRGGDTEAFF. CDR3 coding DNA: TGTGCCAGCAGCCCAGGAACCAGGGGGGGTGACACTGAAGCTTTCTTT.

The CDR3 bases are TGTGCCAGCAGTTACTCGAACCCTCCGGCGGATGAGCAGTTCTTC. Amino acid sequence: CASSYSNPPADEQFF. The rearrangement joins TRBV6-5 to TRBJ2-1; the D is unclear. V dropped 0 bases and J dropped 8 bases, with 14 bases sitting between them. Germline V gives CDR1 MNHEY, CDR2 SVGAGI. The CDR3 is 15 amino acids.

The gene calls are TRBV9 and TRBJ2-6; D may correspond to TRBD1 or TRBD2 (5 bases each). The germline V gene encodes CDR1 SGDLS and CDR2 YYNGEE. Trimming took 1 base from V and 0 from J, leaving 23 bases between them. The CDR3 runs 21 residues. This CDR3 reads CASSVSPPIPRESSGANVLTF. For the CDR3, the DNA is TGTGCCAGCAGCGTATCACCTCCCATCCCCAGGGAGAGCTCTGGGGCCAACGTCCTGACTTTC.

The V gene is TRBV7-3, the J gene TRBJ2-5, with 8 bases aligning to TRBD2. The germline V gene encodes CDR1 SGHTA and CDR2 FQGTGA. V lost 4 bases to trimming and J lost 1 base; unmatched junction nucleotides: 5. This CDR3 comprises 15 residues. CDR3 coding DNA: TGTGCCAGCAGCTCCTCTAGCGGGCTCCAAGAGACCCAGTACTTC. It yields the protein CASSSSSGLQETQYF.

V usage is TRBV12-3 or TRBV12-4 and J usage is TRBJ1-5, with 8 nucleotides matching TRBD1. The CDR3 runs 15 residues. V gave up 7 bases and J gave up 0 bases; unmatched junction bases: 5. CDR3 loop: CASKSTGGSNQPQHF. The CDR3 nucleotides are TGTGCCAGCAAATCAACAGGGGGTAGCAATCAGCCCCAGCATTTT.

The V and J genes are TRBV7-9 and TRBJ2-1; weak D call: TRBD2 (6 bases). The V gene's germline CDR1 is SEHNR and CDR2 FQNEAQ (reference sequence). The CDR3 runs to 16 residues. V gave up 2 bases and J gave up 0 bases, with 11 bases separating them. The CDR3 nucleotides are TGTGCCAGCAGCTTACTTGTCGGGAGCTCCTACAATGAGCAGTTCTTC. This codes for CASSLLVGSSYNEQFF.

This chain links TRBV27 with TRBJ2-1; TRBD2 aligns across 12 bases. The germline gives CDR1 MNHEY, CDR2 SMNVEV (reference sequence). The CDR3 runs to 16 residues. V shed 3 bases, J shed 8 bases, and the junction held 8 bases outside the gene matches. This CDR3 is CASSLLLAGGSDEQFF. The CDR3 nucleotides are TGTGCCAGCAGTTTGCTACTAGCGGGAGGATCGGATGAGCAGTTCTTC.

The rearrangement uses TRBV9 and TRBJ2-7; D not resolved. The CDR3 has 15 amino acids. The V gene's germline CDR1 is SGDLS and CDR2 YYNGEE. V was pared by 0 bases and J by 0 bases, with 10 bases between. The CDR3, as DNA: TGTGCCAGCAGCGTAGGCGGAACAAGCTCCTACGAGCAGTACTTC. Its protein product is CASSVGGTSSYEQYF.

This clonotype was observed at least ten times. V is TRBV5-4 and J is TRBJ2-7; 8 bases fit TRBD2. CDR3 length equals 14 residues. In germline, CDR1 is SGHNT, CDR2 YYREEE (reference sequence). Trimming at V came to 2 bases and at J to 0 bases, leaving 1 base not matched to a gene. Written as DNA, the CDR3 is TGTGCCAGCAGCTTAGGGACTAGCTCCTACGAGCAGTACTTC. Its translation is CASSLGTSSYEQYF. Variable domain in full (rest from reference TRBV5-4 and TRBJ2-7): ETGVTQSPTHLIKTRGQQVTLRCSSQSGHNTVSWYQQALGQGPQFIFQYYREEENGRGNFPPRFSGLQFPNYSSELNVNALELDDSALYLCASSLGTSSYEQYFGPGTRLTVT.

CDR3 DNA sequence: TGTGCCTGGAGCGCCAGCGGGAGGGCCAGGGGTCATTCCTACAATGAGCAGTTCTTC. This codes for CAWSASGRARGHSYNEQFF. V is TRBV30 and J is TRBJ2-1, with 10 bases aligning to TRBD2. The V and J ends lost 3 bases and 1 base, in that order; junction bases with no gene match: 15. Germline CDR1 reads GTSNPN; CDR2 reads SVGIG (reference sequence). This CDR3 has 19 residues.

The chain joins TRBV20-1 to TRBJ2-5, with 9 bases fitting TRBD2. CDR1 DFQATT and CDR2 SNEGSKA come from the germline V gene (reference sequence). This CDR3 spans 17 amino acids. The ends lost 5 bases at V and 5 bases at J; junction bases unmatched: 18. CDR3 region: CSAGSRLAGLFGETQYF. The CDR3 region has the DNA TGCAGTGCTGGTTCGCGGCTAGCGGGACTCTTCGGGGAGACCCAGTACTTC.

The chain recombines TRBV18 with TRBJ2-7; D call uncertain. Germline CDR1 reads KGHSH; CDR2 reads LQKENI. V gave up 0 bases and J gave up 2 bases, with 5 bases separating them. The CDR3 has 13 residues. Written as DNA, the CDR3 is TGTGCCAGCTCACCACCCCAGACCTACGAGCAGTACTTC. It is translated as CASSPPQTYEQYF.

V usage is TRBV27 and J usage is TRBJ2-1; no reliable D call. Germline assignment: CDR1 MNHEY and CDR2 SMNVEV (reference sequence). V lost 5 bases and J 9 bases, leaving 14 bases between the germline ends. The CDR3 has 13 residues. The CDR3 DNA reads TGTGCCAGCAGTATCAGCTCCTCGGCTGAGCAGTTCTTC. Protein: CASSISSSAEQFF.

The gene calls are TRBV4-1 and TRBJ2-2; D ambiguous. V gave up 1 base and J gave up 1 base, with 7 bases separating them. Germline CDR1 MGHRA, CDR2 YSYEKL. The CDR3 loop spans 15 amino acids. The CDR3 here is CASSQGRVNTGELFF. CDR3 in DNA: TGCGCCAGCAGCCAAGGAAGGGTGAACACCGGGGAGCTGTTTTTT.

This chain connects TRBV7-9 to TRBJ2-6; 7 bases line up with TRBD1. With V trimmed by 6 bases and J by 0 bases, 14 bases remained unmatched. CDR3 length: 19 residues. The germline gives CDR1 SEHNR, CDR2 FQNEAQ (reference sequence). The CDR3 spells CASSVEGDSLHSGANVLTF. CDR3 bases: TGTGCCAGCAGTGTCGAGGGGGACAGCCTTCACTCTGGGGCCAACGTCCTGACTTTC.

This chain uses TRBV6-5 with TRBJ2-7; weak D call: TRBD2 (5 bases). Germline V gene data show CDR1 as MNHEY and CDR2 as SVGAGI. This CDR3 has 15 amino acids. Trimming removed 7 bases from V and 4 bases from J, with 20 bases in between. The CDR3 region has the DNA TGTGCCAGCATCCCGGGGTTCGAACTCCTATACGAGCAGTACTTC. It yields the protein CASIPGFELLYEQYF.

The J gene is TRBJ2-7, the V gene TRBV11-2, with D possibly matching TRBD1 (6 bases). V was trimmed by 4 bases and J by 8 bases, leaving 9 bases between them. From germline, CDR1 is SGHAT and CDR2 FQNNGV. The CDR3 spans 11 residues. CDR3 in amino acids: CASSSGHQQYF. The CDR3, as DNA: TGTGCCAGCAGCTCGGGACACCAGCAGTACTTC.

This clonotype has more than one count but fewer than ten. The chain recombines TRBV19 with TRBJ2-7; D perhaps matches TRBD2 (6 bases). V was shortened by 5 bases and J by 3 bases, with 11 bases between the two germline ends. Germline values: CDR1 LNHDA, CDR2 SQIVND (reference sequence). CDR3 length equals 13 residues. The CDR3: CASSSGGLYEQYF. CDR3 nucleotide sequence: TGTGCCAGTAGTTCAGGAGGGCTCTACGAGCAGTACTTC.

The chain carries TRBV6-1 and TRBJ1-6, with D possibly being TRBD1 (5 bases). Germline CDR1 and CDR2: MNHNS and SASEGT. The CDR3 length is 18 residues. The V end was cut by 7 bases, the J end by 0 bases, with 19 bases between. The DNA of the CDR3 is TGTGCCAGCATGGTATCCGCAGGGACGAGCTCCTATAATTCACCCCTCCACTTT. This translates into CASMVSAGTSSYNSPLHF.

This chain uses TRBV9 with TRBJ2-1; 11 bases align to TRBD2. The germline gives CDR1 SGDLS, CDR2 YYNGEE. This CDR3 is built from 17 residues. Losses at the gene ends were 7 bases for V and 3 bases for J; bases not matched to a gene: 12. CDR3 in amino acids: CASGIAATSGDYNEQFF. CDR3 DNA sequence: TGTGCCAGCGGAATTGCTGCGACTAGCGGGGACTACAATGAGCAGTTCTTC.

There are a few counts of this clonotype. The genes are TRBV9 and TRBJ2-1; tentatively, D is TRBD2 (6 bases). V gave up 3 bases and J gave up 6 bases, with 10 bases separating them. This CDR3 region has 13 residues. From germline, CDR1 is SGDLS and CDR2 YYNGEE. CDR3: CASSEEGGNEQFF. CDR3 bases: TGTGCCAGCAGCGAGGAGGGAGGCAATGAGCAGTTCTTC.

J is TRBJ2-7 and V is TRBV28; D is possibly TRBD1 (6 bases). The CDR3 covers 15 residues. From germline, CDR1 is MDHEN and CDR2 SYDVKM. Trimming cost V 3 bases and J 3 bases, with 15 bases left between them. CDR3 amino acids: CASSLGKNRDYEQYF. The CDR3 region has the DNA TGTGCCAGCAGTTTGGGCAAGAACAGGGACTACGAGCAGTACTTC.

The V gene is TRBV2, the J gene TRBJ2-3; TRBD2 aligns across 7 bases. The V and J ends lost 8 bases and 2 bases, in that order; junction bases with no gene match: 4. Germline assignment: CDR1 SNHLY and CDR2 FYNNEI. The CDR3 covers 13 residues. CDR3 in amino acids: CASLAALTDTQYF. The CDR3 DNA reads TGTGCCAGCCTAGCGGCCCTCACAGATACGCAGTATTTT.

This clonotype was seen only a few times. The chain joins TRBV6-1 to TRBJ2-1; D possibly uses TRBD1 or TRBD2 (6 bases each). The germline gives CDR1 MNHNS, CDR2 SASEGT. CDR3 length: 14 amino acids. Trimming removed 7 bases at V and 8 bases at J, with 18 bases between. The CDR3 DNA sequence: TGTGCCAGCACCCGCCTCGGGGGCTCAGATGAGCAGTTCTTC. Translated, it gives CASTRLGGSDEQFF.